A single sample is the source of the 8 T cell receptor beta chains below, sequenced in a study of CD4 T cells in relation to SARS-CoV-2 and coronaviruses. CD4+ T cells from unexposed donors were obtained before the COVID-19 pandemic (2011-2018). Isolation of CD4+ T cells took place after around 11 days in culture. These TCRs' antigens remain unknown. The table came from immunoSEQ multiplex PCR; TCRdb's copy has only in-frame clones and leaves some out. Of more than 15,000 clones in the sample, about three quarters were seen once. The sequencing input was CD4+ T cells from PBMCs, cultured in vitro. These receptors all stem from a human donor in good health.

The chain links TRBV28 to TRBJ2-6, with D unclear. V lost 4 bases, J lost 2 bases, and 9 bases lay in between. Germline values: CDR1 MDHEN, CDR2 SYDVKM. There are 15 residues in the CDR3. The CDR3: CASSSSGAGANVLTF. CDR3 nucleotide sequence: TGTGCCAGCAGTTCATCGGGCGCTGGGGCCAACGTCCTGACTTTC.

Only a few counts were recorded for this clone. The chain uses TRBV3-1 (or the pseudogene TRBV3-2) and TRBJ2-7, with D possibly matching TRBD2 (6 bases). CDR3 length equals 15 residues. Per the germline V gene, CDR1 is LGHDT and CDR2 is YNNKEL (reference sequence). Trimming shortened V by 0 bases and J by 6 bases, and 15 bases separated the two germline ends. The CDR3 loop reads CASSQDLAGTVEQYF. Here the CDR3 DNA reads TGTGCCAGCAGCCAAGATCTGGCGGGAACGGTCGAGCAGTACTTC.

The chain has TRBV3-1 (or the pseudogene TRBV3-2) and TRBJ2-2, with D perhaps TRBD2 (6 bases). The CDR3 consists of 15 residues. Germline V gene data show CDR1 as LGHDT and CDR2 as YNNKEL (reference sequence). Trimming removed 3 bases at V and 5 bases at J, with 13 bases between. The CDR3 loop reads CASSQEGRGTGELFF. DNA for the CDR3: TGTGCCAGCAGCCAGGAGGGGCGAGGGACCGGGGAGCTGTTTTTT.

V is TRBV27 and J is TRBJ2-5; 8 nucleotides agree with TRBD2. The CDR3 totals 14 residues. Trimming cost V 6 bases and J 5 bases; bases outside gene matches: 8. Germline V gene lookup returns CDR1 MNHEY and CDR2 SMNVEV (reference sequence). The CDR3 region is CASRKSGSGETQYF. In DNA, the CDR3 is TGTGCCAGCAGAAAAAGCGGGAGCGGGGAGACCCAGTACTTC.

The CDR3 DNA sequence: TGTGCCAGCACCTGGGGACAGGTCGACTACGAGCAGTACTTC. This codes for CASTWGQVDYEQYF. The V and J genes are TRBV25-1 and TRBJ2-7, with TRBD1 matching 8 bases. J lost 3 bases, V lost 7 bases, and 8 bases had no gene match. Germline values: CDR1 MGHDK, CDR2 SYGVNS. The CDR3 totals 14 residues.

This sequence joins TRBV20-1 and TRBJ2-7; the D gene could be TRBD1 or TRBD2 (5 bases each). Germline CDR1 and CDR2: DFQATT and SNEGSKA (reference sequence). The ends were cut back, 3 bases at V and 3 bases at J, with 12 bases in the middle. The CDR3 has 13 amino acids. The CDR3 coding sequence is TGCAGTGCTAGTGACGGGACCCTCTACGAGCAGTACTTC. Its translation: CSASDGTLYEQYF.

The CDR3 nucleotides are TGTGCCAGCTCACCCGCCCCGAGTGGGGAGCAGTACTTC. It is translated as CASSPAPSGEQYF. This sequence joins TRBV18 and TRBJ2-7; no definite D call. The CDR3 sequence is 13 residues long. Germline V gene sequence: CDR1 KGHSH, CDR2 LQKENI. V lost 3 bases to trimming and J lost 7 bases, with 13 bases between them.

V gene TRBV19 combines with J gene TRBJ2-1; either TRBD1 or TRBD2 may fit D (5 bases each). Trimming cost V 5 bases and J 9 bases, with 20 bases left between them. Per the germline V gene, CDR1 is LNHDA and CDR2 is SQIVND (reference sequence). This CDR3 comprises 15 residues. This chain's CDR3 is CASSPRRTRDREQFF. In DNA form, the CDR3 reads TGTGCCAGTAGTCCCCGCCGGACACGGGATCGTGAGCAGTTCTTC.